A selection of T cell receptor beta chains follows, all from one sample in a study of control samples from healthy donors and cancer patients. The table came from immunoSEQ multiplex PCR; TCRdb's copy has only in-frame clones and leaves some out. The sample lists 69,000 or so clones, approximately 94% seen once, with under 3.5% in the top ten. Sample: blood. The receptors were sampled from a woman aged 25 to 39 in good health. Each CDR3 is given with its conserved first and last residue. A D gene is named only where the DNA matches it firmly. Clone size is not always given. Where it is, it says once, few, many or a class for expanded clones.

V: TRBV6-4
size: -
J: TRBJ2-3
D: TRBD2
DNA: TGTGCCAGCAGCTCCGGGACTAGCGGGGGGGCCTTTACAGATACGCAGTATTTT
CDR3: CASSSGTSGGAFTDTQYF

V: TRBV5-1
size: few
J: TRBJ2-2
D: TRBD1
DNA: TGCGCCAGCTCCCGGGACAGGAACACCGGGGAGCTGTTTTTT
CDR3: CASSRDRNTGELFF

V: TRBV4-1
size: -
J: TRBJ2-3
D: -
DNA: TGCGCCAGCAGCCAAGGTTGGGGGGCCCCAGATACGCAGTATTTT
CDR3: CASSQGWGAPDTQYF

V: TRBV6-5
size: -
J: TRBJ2-2
D: -
DNA: TGTGCCAGCAGCCCAAACATCGGGGAGCTGTTTTTT
CDR3: CASSPNIGELFF

V: TRBV7-9
size: -
J: TRBJ1-1
D: -
DNA: TGTGCCAGCAGCTTAGCGCGGGGGCCGGGCACTGAAGCTTTCTTT
CDR3: CASSLARGPGTEAFF

V: TRBV28
size: once
J: TRBJ1-1
D: -
DNA: TGTGCCAGCAGTCGAACAGGGTCGAACACTGAAGCTTTCTTT
CDR3: CASSRTGSNTEAFF

V: TRBV7-3
size: once
J: TRBJ2-2
D: -
DNA: TGTGCCAGCAGCTTAAGGACCACCGGGGAGCTGTTTTTT
CDR3: CASSLRTTGELFF

V: TRBV28
size: -
J: TRBJ1-5
D: -
DNA: TGTGCCAGCAACTCACAGGGTGGCAATCAGCCCCAGCATTTT
CDR3: CASNSQGGNQPQHF

V: TRBV11-3
size: -
J: TRBJ2-3
D: TRBD2
DNA: TGTGCCAGCAGCTTCCGTCGAGCGGGGGGGAGCACAGATACGCAGTATTTT
CDR3: CASSFRRAGGSTDTQYF

V: TRBV2
size: -
J: TRBJ2-1
D: TRBD2
DNA: TGTGCCAGCAGTGAGGCGGGGGGCTCTAACAATGAGCAGTTCTTC
CDR3: CASSEAGGSNNEQFF

V: TRBV5-4
size: -
J: TRBJ1-4
D: TRBD1
DNA: TGTGCCAGCAGCCAAGGGACAGCCGATGAAAAACTGTTTTTT
CDR3: CASSQGTADEKLFF

V: TRBV12-5
size: -
J: TRBJ1-3
D: -
DNA: TGTGCTAGTGGTAGCAACAGAAACACCATATATTTT
CDR3: CASGSNRNTIYF

V: TRBV15
size: -
J: TRBJ1-4
D: TRBD1
DNA: TGTGCCACCAGCAGGGACAGGGAGCAGAATGAAAAACTGTTTTTT
CDR3: CATSRDREQNEKLFF

V: TRBV29-1
size: -
J: TRBJ1-2
D: TRBD1
DNA: TGCAGCGCGCAGGACAGGGTGCTCGCCGGCTACACCTTC
CDR3: CSAQDRVLAGYTF

V: TRBV19
size: -
J: TRBJ2-3
D: -
DNA: TGTGCCAGTAGTACGACAGGAACAGATACGCAGTATTTT
CDR3: CASSTTGTDTQYF

V: TRBV11-2
size: -
J: TRBJ1-1
D: -
DNA: TGTGCCAGCAGCTTAAAGACTGAAGCTTTCTTT
CDR3: CASSLKTEAFF

V: TRBV19
size: -
J: TRBJ1-2
D: -
DNA: TGTGCCAGTAGTGACTATGGCTACACCTTC
CDR3: CASSDYGYTF

V: TRBV2
size: -
J: TRBJ1-2
D: TRBD1
DNA: TGTGCCAGCAGTGCGGGACAGGACGTCTATGGCTACACCTTC
CDR3: CASSAGQDVYGYTF

V: TRBV2
size: -
J: TRBJ2-5
D: TRBD1
DNA: TGTGCCAGCAGTTATGACAGGGATTCAGAGACCCAGTACTTC
CDR3: CASSYDRDSETQYF

V: TRBV14
size: once
J: TRBJ1-1
D: -
DNA: TGTGCCAGCAGCCAAGTTAACTGGGCTACTGAAGCTTTCTTT
CDR3: CASSQVNWATEAFF

V: TRBV9
size: -
J: TRBJ1-6
D: -
DNA: TGTGCCAGCAGCGTAGCCTCCCTAAATTCACCCCTCCACTTT
CDR3: CASSVASLNSPLHF

V: TRBV19
size: -
J: TRBJ2-5
D: -
DNA: TGTGCCAGTAGTAGGGACTACCAAGAGACCCAGTACTTC
CDR3: CASSRDYQETQYF

V: TRBV19
size: -
J: TRBJ1-5
D: -
DNA: TGTGCCAGTAGTATACCCCCACGCTATTGGTCCCAGCCCCAGCATTTT
CDR3: CASSIPPRYWSQPQHF

V: TRBV10-3
size: -
J: TRBJ1-3
D: -
DNA: TGTGCCATCGGGTCCTCTGGAAACACCATATATTTT
CDR3: CAIGSSGNTIYF

V: TRBV28
size: -
J: TRBJ2-3
D: -
DNA: TGTGCCAGCACTGCGCGAGGGAGCACAGATACGCAGTATTTT
CDR3: CASTARGSTDTQYF

V: TRBV19
size: -
J: TRBJ1-1
D: -
DNA: TGTGCCAGTAGTATGAGTAACACTGAAGCTTTCTTT
CDR3: CASSMSNTEAFF

V: TRBV4-1
size: -
J: TRBJ2-3
D: -
DNA: TGCGCCAGCAGCCAAGATGGACCCCGTACGCAGTATTTT
CDR3: CASSQDGPRTQYF

V: TRBV6-2/TRBV6-3
size: -
J: TRBJ2-2
D: -
DNA: TGTGCCAGCAGTTACTCGATAAGCGGCGGGGAGCTGTTTTTT
CDR3: CASSYSISGGELFF

V: TRBV5-1
size: -
J: TRBJ1-1
D: -
DNA: TGCGCCAGCAGCTTGGGGGACAATCGTGGTGAAGCTTTCTTT
CDR3: CASSLGDNRGEAFF

V: TRBV7-9
size: -
J: TRBJ1-2
D: -
DNA: TGTGCCAGCCAACAAGGGGGTTTCTATGGCTACACCTTC
CDR3: CASQQGGFYGYTF

V: TRBV29-1
size: once
J: TRBJ2-7
D: -
DNA: TGCAGCGCCCAAGTTCCGGGACAAGGGGTGAACGAGCAGTACTTC
CDR3: CSAQVPGQGVNEQYF

V: TRBV5-4
size: -
J: TRBJ1-1
D: -
DNA: TGTGCCAGCAGCTTGGGAGAGGTCATGAACACTGAAGCTTTCTTT
CDR3: CASSLGEVMNTEAFF

V: TRBV10-2
size: -
J: TRBJ1-1
D: -
DNA: TGCGCCAGCGGAATTCAGGGGAACACTGAAGCTTTCTTT
CDR3: CASGIQGNTEAFF

V: TRBV27
size: -
J: TRBJ1-1
D: -
DNA: TGTGCCAGCAGTAGCGCAGGTCCTACTGAAGCTTTCTTT
CDR3: CASSSAGPTEAFF

V: TRBV6-5
size: -
J: TRBJ1-2
D: TRBD1
DNA: TGTGCCAGCAGTTACTCAAACAGGGGTTTCTATGGCTACACCTTC
CDR3: CASSYSNRGFYGYTF

V: TRBV7-9
size: -
J: TRBJ1-1
D: -
DNA: TGTGCCAGCAGCCTGACAGTGGCTGAAGCTTTCTTT
CDR3: CASSLTVAEAFF

V: TRBV11-2
size: -
J: TRBJ1-6
D: -
DNA: TGTGCCAGCAGCTTAGGCCAGACAATAACTTCACCCCTCCACTTT
CDR3: CASSLGQTITSPLHF

V: TRBV3-1/TRBV3-2
size: -
J: TRBJ1-6
D: -
DNA: TGTGCCAGCAGCCGCCTCCGGACCCCTGATTCACCCCTCCACTTT
CDR3: CASSRLRTPDSPLHF

V: TRBV15
size: -
J: TRBJ1-2
D: TRBD1
DNA: TGTGCCACCAGCATCCAAGTGACAGGGGTTGGTGGCTACACCTTC
CDR3: CATSIQVTGVGGYTF